A single sample gave rise to the 11 T cell receptor beta chains below, sequenced in a study of CD8+ T cells in alopecia areata. Documented treatment: oral pan-JAK inhibitor, 5-10 mg twice daily. Reverse transcription of extracted RNA yielded cDNA, which provided the sequencing template. Profiled with immunoSEQ multiplex PCR; TCRdb holds only in-frame clones, not every one. The sample has about 180,000 clones; 40% to 65% are singletons. Sequenced here: CD8+ T cells sorted from blood, sampled at week 24, from a patient treated with tofacitinib. The receptors were sampled from a human donor with alopecia areata.

The chain is built from TRBV2 and TRBJ2-1; D perhaps matches TRBD1 (6 bases). The CDR3 extends over 10 amino acids. Trimming pared 5 bases from V and 10 bases from J, leaving 6 bases between. The germline gives CDR1 SNHLY, CDR2 FYNNEI. CDR3 coding DNA: TGTGCCAGCAGTAGGGGGGAGCAGTTCTTC. Amino acids: CASSRGEQFF.

V usage is TRBV5-1 and J usage is TRBJ1-2; D is perhaps TRBD1 (6 bases). This CDR3 has 15 amino acids. Trimming removed 0 bases at V and 4 bases at J, with 13 bases between. Germline V gives CDR1 SGHRS, CDR2 YFSETQ. The CDR3 is CASSLEGGSFYGYTF. The CDR3 nucleotides read TGCGCCAGCAGCTTGGAAGGGGGATCTTTCTATGGCTACACCTTC.

This clone was picked up a small number of times. V is TRBV23-1 and J is TRBJ1-6; TRBD1 matches 8 bases. TRBV23-1 belongs to the ORF category, with a function that is uncertain. Trimming took 5 bases from V and 8 from J; bases not matched to a gene: 17. The CDR3 is made up of 18 amino acids. The CDR3 DNA follows: TGCGCCAGCAGTATCCCGGGACAGGCTTTTGTGTATGATTCACCCCTCCACTTT. Translation gives CASSIPGQAFVYDSPLHF.

This chain connects TRBV15 to TRBJ1-1; D unclear. Trimming removed 3 bases at V and 0 bases at J, with 2 bases between. Germline CDR1 is LNHNV and CDR2 is YYDKDF (reference sequence). The CDR3 is 12 residues long. The CDR3 DNA follows: TGTGCCACCAGCAGGGTGAACACTGAAGCTTTCTTT. This encodes CATSRVNTEAFF.

The rearrangement joins TRBV29-1 to TRBJ1-2; D is possibly TRBD1 (6 bases). V lost 0 bases and J lost 8, with 22 bases in between. Germline lookup yields CDR1 SQVTM and CDR2 ANQGSEA. The length of the CDR3 is 16 residues. CDR3 bases: TGCAGCGTTGAAGATCGCGGGGGAGGACAGACAGAAGGCTACACCTTC. Its translation is CSVEDRGGGQTEGYTF. The full variable domain, with the rest looked up from reference TRBV29-1 and TRBJ1-2, is SAVISQKPSRDICQRGTSLTIQCQVDSQVTMMFWYRQQPGQSLTLIATANQGSEATYESGFVIDKFPISRPNLTFSTLTVSNMSPEDSSIYLCSVEDRGGGQTEGYTFGSGTRLTVV.

This clone was detected a few times. The genes are TRBV29-1 and TRBJ1-2; D gene uncertain. Trimming cost V 1 base and J 4 bases, with 10 bases left between them. Germline loops: CDR1 SQVTM, CDR2 ANQGSEA. The CDR3 sequence is 13 residues long. The CDR3 bases are TGCAGCGTTGAAGGCAGGACCCCCTATGGCTACACCTTC. Amino acid sequence: CSVEGRTPYGYTF.

This clone turned up a few times. J is TRBJ1-1 and V is TRBV9; TRBD1 matches 9 bases. The CDR3 length is 17 residues. V shed 4 bases, J shed 0 bases, and the junction held 10 bases outside the gene matches. Germline V gene lookup returns CDR1 SGDLS and CDR2 YYNGEE. The CDR3 DNA sequence: TGTGCCAGCAGCTATCTGGACAGGGGACTGGTGAACACTGAAGCTTTCTTT. Translated: CASSYLDRGLVNTEAFF.

For this clone: Other DNA sequences from this sample encode an identical CDR3 as well. This sequence joins TRBV25-1 and TRBJ2-7; D is ambiguous. This CDR3 has 11 residues. Between the trimmed V and J ends, which lost 6 bases and 3 bases, there was a span of 6 bases. Germline loops: CDR1 MGHDK, CDR2 SYGVNS. The CDR3 nucleotides are TGTGCCAGCAGGATCGGCTACGAGCAGTACTTC. Translated, it gives CASRIGYEQYF.

This clone came up a few times. Other DNA sequences in this sample translate to the same CDR3. V is TRBV15 and J is TRBJ2-7; D is ambiguous. Per germline, CDR1 LNHNV and CDR2 YYDKDF (reference sequence). The V end was cut by 1 base, the J end by 3 bases, with 4 bases between. The CDR3 has 12 residues. The DNA of the CDR3 is TGTGCCACCAGCAGAGGTGGCTACGAGCAGTACTTC. Amino acids: CATSRGGYEQYF.

This clone was seen only a few times. The chain is built from TRBV11-2 and TRBJ2-1; 7 bases line up with TRBD1. Germline loops: CDR1 SGHAT, CDR2 FQNNGV. The V segment lost 0 bases and the J segment 2 bases; nucleotides outside the gene matches: 4. This CDR3 is built from 16 residues. DNA of the CDR3: TGTGCCAGCAGCTTAGACCCCGGGACAGCCTACAATGAGCAGTTCTTC. Its translation is CASSLDPGTAYNEQFF. The whole variable domain, filled in from reference TRBV11-2 and TRBJ2-1, reads EAGVAQSPRYKIIEKRQSVAFWCNPISGHATLYWYQQILGQGPKLLIQFQNNGVVDDSQLPKDRFSAERLKGVDSTLKIQPAKLEDSAVYLCASSLDPGTAYNEQFFGPGTRLTVL.

The chain joins TRBV5-1 to TRBJ1-1; no firm D call. V shed 2 bases and J shed 1 base, with 9 bases lying between them. CDR1 and CDR2 from the germline V gene are SGHRS and YFSETQ. CDR3 length: 14 amino acids. The CDR3 DNA sequence: TGCGCCAGCAGCTTAAAGGAGGGGAACACTGAAGCTTTCTTT. It encodes CASSLKEGNTEAFF.